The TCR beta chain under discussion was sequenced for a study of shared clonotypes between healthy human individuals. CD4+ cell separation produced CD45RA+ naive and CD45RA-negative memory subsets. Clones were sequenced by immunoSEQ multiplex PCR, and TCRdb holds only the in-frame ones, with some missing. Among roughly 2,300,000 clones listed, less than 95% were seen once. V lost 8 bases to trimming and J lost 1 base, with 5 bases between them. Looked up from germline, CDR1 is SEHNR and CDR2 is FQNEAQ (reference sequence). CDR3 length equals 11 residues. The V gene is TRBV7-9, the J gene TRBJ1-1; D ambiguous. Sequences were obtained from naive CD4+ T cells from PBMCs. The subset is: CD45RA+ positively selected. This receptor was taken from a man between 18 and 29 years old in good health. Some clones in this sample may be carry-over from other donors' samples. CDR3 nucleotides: TGTGCCAGCTGGGGGAACACTGAAGCTTTCTTT. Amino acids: CASWGNTEAFF.